The 18 T cell receptor beta chains below all came from one sample that was sequenced in a study of blood T cell repertoires in COVID-19. Method: immunoSEQ multiplex PCR; TCRdb's copy keeps in-frame clones and lacks some. Of about 71,000 clones listed, 90% were seen once; the top ten hold roughly 5%. Sequences were obtained from peripheral blood. These receptors all come from a woman between 18 and 30 years old with acute or convalescent COVID-19.

J is TRBJ1-4 and V is TRBV5-1; 7 bases are a match to TRBD1. CDR3 length: 16 residues. Trimming cost V 4 bases and J 4 bases; bases outside gene matches: 10. Germline loops: CDR1 SGHRS, CDR2 YFSETQ. In nucleotides, the CDR3 is TGCGCCAGCAGCCCCGGCTCGGGACAGCATAATGAAAAACTGTTTTTT. Residues: CASSPGSGQHNEKLFF.

The chain employs TRBV18 and TRBJ1-1, with 9 bases that match TRBD1. The CDR3 has 16 residues. Germline-derived CDR1 and CDR2 are KGHSH and LQKENI. Losses at the gene ends were 6 bases for V and 0 bases for J; bases not matched to a gene: 8. The CDR3 DNA follows: TGTGCCAGCTCTCAACAGGGGGCAGGGATGAACACTGAAGCTTTCTTT. This codes for CASSQQGAGMNTEAFF.

The chain employs TRBV9 and TRBJ2-3; D is possibly TRBD2 (6 bases). The CDR3 extends over 16 amino acids. Trimming removed 0 bases at V and 3 bases at J, with 14 bases between. Per germline, CDR1 SGDLS and CDR2 YYNGEE. In nucleotides, the CDR3 is TGTGCCAGCAGCGTAGAGGCCTCCGGGAGTACAGATACGCAGTATTTT. Translating it yields CASSVEASGSTDTQYF.

The chain carries TRBV30 and TRBJ1-4; TRBD1 is a possible D gene (5 bases). In germline, CDR1 is GTSNPN, CDR2 SVGIG (reference sequence). Between the trimmed V and J ends, which lost 0 bases and 5 bases, there was a span of 16 bases. The CDR3 extends over 16 amino acids. In DNA, the CDR3 is TGTGCCTGGAGTGTACGAAGGGGAAGGGGAAATGAAAAACTGTTTTTT. It encodes CAWSVRRGRGNEKLFF.

A single count supports this clone. The V call is TRBV4-1, the J call TRBJ1-2, with a possible D match to TRBD1 (6 bases). CDR1 MGHRA and CDR2 YSYEKL come from the germline V gene. V lost 3 bases and J lost 9, with 14 bases in between. This CDR3 region has 13 residues. The CDR3 coding sequence is TGCGCCAGCAGCCAGGAACAGGGTTATAGCTACACCTTC. Translating gives CASSQEQGYSYTF.

This chain connects TRBV5-1 to TRBJ2-2; the D gene is possibly TRBD2 (5 bases). With 2 bases removed from V and 3 bases from J, the gap between germline ends came to 11 bases. CDR1 and CDR2 (germline): SGHRS, YFSETQ. The CDR3 runs 15 residues. CDR3 sequence: CASSFTGIYTGELFF. The DNA of the CDR3 is TGCGCCAGCAGCTTTACCGGGATATACACCGGGGAGCTGTTTTTT.

This clone has a handful of counts. The chain carries TRBV7-2 and TRBJ2-7; D perhaps matches TRBD1 (5 bases). The V end was cut by 5 bases, the J end by 9 bases, with 23 bases between. CDR3 length equals 15 residues. Germline V gene data show CDR1 as SGHTA and CDR2 as FQGNSA. CDR3 sequence reads: CASSQGSGPPTAQYF. CDR3 DNA sequence: TGTGCCAGCAGCCAAGGTTCCGGACCTCCGACAGCGCAGTACTTC.

V usage is TRBV5-6 and J usage is TRBJ2-2; D is possibly TRBD1 (5 bases). Trimming stripped 2 bases from V and 3 bases from J, with 8 bases between. Germline-derived CDR1 and CDR2 are SGHDT and YYEEEE. CDR3 length equals 14 residues. DNA for the CDR3: TGTGCCAGCAGCTTTACAGGTTACACCGGGGAGCTGTTTTTT. It encodes CASSFTGYTGELFF. Full variable domain (rest looked up from reference TRBV5-6 and TRBJ2-2): DAGVTQSPTHLIKTRGQQVTLRCSPKSGHDTVSWYQQALGQGPQFIFQYYEEEERQRGNFPDRFSGHQFPNYSSELNVNALLLGDSALYLCASSFTGYTGELFFGEGSRLTVL.

The rearrangement joins TRBV19 to TRBJ1-1; possible D gene TRBD1, 5 bases. Germline values: CDR1 LNHDA, CDR2 SQIVND (reference sequence). The length of the CDR3 is 16 residues. V lost 5 bases, J lost 0 bases, and 16 bases lay in between. CDR3 amino acids: CASSSDTAAMNTEAFF. The CDR3, as DNA: TGTGCCAGTAGTTCGGACACGGCGGCCATGAACACTGAAGCTTTCTTT.

V gene TRBV10-3 combines with J gene TRBJ2-1; 8 bases align to TRBD1. Germline loops: CDR1 ENHRY, CDR2 SYGVKD. J was trimmed by 6 bases and V by 8 bases; bases with no gene match: 12. This CDR3 is built from 15 residues. CDR3 sequence reads: CAIQKQGGLGNEQFF. In DNA, the CDR3 is TGTGCCATCCAAAAACAGGGGGGTTTAGGCAATGAGCAGTTCTTC.

V gene TRBV2 combines with J gene TRBJ1-2; 7 bases line up with TRBD1. This CDR3 has 18 residues. V lost 6 bases, J lost 0 bases, and 16 bases stayed unmatched. Germline CDR1 SNHLY, CDR2 FYNNEI. CDR3 amino acids: CASSGRPGTARANYGYTF. The CDR3 DNA follows: TGTGCCAGCAGCGGACGGCCCGGGACAGCTAGAGCTAACTATGGCTACACCTTC.

J is TRBJ1-3 and V is TRBV14; perhaps TRBD1 as D (6 bases). Trimming cost V 4 bases and J 4 bases, with 11 bases left between them. The V gene's germline CDR1 is SGHDN and CDR2 FVKESK. CDR3 length equals 14 residues. The CDR3 loop is CASSPQGFGNTIYF. The CDR3 nucleotides are TGTGCCAGCAGCCCGCAGGGGTTCGGAAACACCATATATTTT. Full variable domain (rest looked up from reference TRBV14 and TRBJ1-3): EAGVTQFPSHSVIEKGQTVTLRCDPISGHDNLYWYRRVMGKEIKFLLHFVKESKQDESGMPNNRFLAERTGGTYSTLKVQPAELEDSGVYFCASSPQGFGNTIYFGEGSWLTVV.

The rearrangement uses TRBV6-5 and TRBJ2-2; a possible D gene is TRBD2 (7 bases). The CDR3 is 14 amino acids. V shed 6 bases and J shed 5 bases, with 13 bases lying between them. Germline V gene lookup returns CDR1 MNHEY and CDR2 SVGAGI. The CDR3 nucleotides read TGTGCCAGCAGGGGGGGAGGGGGTACCGGGGAGCTGTTTTTT. This gives the protein CASRGGGGTGELFF.

This sequence joins TRBV6-6 and TRBJ2-7, with D perhaps TRBD1 (6 bases). The length of the CDR3 is 15 residues. Germline CDR1 is MNHNY and CDR2 is SVGAGI (reference sequence). V lost 6 bases, J lost 3 bases, and 18 bases lay in between. The CDR3 protein is CASRPNRDTFYEQYF. The CDR3 DNA sequence: TGTGCCAGCAGACCTAACCGGGACACCTTCTACGAGCAGTACTTC.

CDR3 region: CASSFQTSGTRTQYF. Written as DNA, the CDR3 is TGTGCCAGCAGCTTTCAGACTAGCGGGACCCGGACCCAGTACTTC. The chain carries TRBV5-8 and TRBJ2-5; 11 bases are shared with TRBD2. The V segment lost 2 bases and the J segment 7 bases; nucleotides outside the gene matches: 7. Germline lookup yields CDR1 SGHTS and CDR2 YDEGEE. This CDR3 spans 15 amino acids.

This chain links TRBV5-1 with TRBJ1-1; D is unresolved. The CDR3 covers 13 residues. CDR1 and CDR2 (germline): SGHRS, YFSETQ. The ends were cut back, 1 base at V and 0 bases at J, with 4 bases in the middle. Here the CDR3 reads CASSLIMNTEAFF. CDR3 DNA: TGCGCCAGCAGCTTGATAATGAACACTGAAGCTTTCTTT.

The rearrangement links TRBV6-5 to TRBJ1-5; D perhaps matches TRBD1 (6 bases). Looked up from germline, CDR1 is MNHEY and CDR2 is SVGAGI. V lost 8 bases, J lost 4 bases, and 15 bases lay in between. The CDR3 extends over 14 amino acids. The CDR3 region has the DNA TGTGCCAGCCGGGACATCAGTAGGAATCAGCCCCAGCATTTT. Its protein is CASRDISRNQPQHF.

The chain links TRBV25-1 to TRBJ1-2; D perhaps matches TRBD1 (6 bases). Trimming shortened V by 4 bases and J by 10 bases, and 13 bases separated the two germline ends. In germline, CDR1 is MGHDK, CDR2 SYGVNS. The CDR3 covers 12 residues. CDR3 in amino acids: CASSAQGVLYTF. The CDR3 DNA is TGTGCCAGCAGTGCACAGGGAGTCCTCTACACCTTC.